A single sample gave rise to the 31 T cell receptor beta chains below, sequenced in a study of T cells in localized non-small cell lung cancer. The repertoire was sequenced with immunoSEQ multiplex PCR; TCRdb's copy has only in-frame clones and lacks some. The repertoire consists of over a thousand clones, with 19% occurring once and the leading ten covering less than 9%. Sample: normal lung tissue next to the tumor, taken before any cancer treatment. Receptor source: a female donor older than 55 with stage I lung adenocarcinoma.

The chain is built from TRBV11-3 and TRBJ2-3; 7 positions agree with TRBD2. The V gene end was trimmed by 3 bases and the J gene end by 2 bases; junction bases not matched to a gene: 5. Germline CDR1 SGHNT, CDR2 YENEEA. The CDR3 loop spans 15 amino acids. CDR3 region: CASSLGTTNTDTQYF. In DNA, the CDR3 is TGTGCCAGCAGCTTGGGGACTACGAACACAGATACGCAGTATTTT.

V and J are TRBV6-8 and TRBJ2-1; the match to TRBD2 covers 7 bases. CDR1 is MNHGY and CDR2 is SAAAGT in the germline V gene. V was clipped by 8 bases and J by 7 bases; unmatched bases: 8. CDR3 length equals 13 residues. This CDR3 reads CASGREIWNEQFF. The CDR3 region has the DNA TGTGCCAGCGGGCGGGAGATCTGGAATGAGCAGTTCTTC.

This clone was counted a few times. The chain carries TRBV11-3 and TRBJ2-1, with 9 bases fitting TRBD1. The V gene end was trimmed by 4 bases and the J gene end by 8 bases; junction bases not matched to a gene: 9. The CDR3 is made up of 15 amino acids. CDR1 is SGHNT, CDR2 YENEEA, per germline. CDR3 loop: CASSSRGQGIYEQFF. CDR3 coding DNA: TGTGCCAGCAGCTCGCGGGGACAGGGTATCTATGAGCAGTTCTTC.

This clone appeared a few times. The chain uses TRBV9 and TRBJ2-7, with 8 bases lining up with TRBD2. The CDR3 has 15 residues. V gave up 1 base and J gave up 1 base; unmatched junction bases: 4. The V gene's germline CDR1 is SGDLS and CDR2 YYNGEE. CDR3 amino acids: CASSVSGSRSYEQYF. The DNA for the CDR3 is TGTGCCAGCAGCGTAAGCGGGAGTAGATCCTACGAGCAGTACTTC.

The CDR3 bases are TGTGCCAGCAGCCCCGGGGGCTACGAGCAGTACTTC. Its protein product is CASSPGGYEQYF. The chain carries TRBV6-8 and TRBJ2-7; weak D call: TRBD2 (6 bases). The CDR3 runs to 12 residues. Germline V lookup: CDR1 MNHGY, CDR2 SAAAGT. Trimming stripped 6 bases from V and 3 bases from J, with 9 bases between.

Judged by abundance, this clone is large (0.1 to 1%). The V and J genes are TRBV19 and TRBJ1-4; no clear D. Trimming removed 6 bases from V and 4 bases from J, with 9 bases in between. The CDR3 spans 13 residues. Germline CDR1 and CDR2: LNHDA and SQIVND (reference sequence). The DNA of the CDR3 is TGTGCCAGTAGGGATCCGTTTAATGAAAAACTGTTTTTT. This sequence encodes CASRDPFNEKLFF. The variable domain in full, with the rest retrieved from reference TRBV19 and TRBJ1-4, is DGGITQSPKYLFRKEGQNVTLSCEQNLNHDAMYWYRQDPGQGLRLIYYSQIVNDFQKGDIAEGYSVSREKKESFPLTVTSAQKNPTAFYLCASRDPFNEKLFFGSGTQLSVL.

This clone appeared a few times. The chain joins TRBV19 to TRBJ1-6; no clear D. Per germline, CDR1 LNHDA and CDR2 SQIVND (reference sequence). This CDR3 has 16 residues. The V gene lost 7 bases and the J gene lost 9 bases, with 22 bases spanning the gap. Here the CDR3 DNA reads TGTGCCAGTAAAAATTTAATGGGAAGTAGTCTTTCACCCCTCCACTTT. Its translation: CASKNLMGSSLSPLHF.

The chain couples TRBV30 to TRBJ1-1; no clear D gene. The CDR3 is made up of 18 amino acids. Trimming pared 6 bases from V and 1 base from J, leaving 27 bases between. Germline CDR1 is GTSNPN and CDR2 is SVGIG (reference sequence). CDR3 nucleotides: TGTGCCTGCCTCCCTATAACGAAAACCATAACATCGAACACTGAAGCTTTCTTT. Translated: CACLPITKTITSNTEAFF.

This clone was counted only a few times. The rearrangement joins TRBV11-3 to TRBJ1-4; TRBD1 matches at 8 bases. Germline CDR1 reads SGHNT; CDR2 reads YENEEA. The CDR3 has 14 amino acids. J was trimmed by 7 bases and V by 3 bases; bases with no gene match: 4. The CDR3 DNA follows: TGTGCCAGCAGCTTCGACAGGGGAAGTGAAAAACTGTTTTTT. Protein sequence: CASSFDRGSEKLFF.

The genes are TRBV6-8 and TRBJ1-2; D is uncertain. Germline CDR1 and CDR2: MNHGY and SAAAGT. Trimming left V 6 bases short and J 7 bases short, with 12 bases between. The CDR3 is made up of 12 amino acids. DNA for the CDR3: TGTGCCAGCAGCTGGGCAGTAATTGGCTACACCTTC. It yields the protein CASSWAVIGYTF.

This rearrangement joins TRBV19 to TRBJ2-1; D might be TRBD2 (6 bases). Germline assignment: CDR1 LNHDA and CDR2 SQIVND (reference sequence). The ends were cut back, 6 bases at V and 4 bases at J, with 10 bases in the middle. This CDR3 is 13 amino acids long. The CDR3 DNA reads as TGTGCCAGTAGCCGTAGCGGATACAATGAGCAGTTCTTC. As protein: CASSRSGYNEQFF.

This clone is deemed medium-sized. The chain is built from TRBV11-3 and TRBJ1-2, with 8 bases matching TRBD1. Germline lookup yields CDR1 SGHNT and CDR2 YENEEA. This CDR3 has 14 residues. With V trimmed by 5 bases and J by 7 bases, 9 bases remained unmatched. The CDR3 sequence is CASSSGQGDGGYTF. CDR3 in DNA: TGTGCCAGCAGCAGCGGACAGGGAGACGGTGGCTACACCTTC.

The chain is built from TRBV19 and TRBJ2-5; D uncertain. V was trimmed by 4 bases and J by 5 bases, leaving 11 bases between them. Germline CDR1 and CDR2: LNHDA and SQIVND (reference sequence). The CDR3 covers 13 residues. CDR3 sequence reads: CASSKLDGETQYF. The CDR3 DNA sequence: TGTGCCAGTAGTAAGTTAGATGGGGAGACCCAGTACTTC.

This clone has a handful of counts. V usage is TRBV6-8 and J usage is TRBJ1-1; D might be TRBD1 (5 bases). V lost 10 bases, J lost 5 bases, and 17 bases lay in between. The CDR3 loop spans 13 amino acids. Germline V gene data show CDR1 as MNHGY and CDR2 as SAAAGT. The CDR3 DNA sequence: TGTGCCATCAGAGGGGATGGTGGGACTGAAGCTTTCTTT. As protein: CAIRGDGGTEAFF.

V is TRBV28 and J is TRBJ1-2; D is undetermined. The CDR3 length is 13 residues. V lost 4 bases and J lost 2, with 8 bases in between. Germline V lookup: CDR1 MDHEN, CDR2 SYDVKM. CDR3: CASSSVGNYGYTF. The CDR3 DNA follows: TGTGCCAGCAGTTCCGTCGGGAACTATGGCTACACCTTC.

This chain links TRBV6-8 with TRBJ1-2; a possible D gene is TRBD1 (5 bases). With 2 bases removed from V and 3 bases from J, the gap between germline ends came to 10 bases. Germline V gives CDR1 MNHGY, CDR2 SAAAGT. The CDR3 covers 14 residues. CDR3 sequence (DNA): TGTGCCAGCAGTTACGACGGGACGGACTATGGCTACACCTTC. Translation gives CASSYDGTDYGYTF.

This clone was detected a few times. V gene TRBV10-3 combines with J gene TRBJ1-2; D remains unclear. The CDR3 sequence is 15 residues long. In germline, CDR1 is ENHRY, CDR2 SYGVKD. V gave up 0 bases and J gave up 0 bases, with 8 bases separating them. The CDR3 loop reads CAISESGPTNYGYTF. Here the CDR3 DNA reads TGTGCCATCAGTGAGTCAGGGCCCACTAACTATGGCTACACCTTC.

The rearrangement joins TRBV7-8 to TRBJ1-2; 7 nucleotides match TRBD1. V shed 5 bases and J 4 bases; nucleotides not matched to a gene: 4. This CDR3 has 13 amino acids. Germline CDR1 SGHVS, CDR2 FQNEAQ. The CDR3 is CASSPTGIYGYTF. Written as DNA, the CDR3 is TGTGCCAGCAGCCCGACAGGGATCTATGGCTACACCTTC.

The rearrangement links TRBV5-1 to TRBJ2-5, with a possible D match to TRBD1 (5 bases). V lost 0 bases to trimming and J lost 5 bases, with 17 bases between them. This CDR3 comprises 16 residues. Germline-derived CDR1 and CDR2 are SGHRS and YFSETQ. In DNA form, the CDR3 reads TGCGCCAGCAGCTTGGCTGGGGCCTCCGGGTATGAGACCCAGTACTTC. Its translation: CASSLAGASGYETQYF. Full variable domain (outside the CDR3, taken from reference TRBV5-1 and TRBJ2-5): KAGVTQTPRYLIKTRGQQVTLSCSPISGHRSVSWYQQTPGQGLQFLFEYFSETQRNKGNFPGRFSGRQFSNSRSEMNVSTLELGDSALYLCASSLAGASGYETQYFGPGTRLLVL.

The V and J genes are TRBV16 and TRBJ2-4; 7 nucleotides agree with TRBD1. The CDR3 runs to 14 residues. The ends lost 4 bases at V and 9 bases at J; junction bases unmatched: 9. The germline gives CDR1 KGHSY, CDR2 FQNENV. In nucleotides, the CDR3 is TGTGCCAGCAGCCTTGATGAGGGGGCGGGCATTCAGTACTTC. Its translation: CASSLDEGAGIQYF.

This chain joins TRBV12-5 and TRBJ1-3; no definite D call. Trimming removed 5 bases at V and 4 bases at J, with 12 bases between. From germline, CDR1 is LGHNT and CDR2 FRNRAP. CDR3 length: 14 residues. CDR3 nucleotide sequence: TGTGCTAGTGGTGGGGTAGCAGCGGGAAACACCATATATTTT. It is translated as CASGGVAAGNTIYF.

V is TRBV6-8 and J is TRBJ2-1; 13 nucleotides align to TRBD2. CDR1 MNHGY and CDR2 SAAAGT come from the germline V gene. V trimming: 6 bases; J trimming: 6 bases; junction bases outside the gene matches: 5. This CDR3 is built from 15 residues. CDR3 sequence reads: CASRARLAGGNEQFF. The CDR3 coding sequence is TGTGCCAGCAGAGCAAGACTAGCGGGAGGCAATGAGCAGTTCTTC.

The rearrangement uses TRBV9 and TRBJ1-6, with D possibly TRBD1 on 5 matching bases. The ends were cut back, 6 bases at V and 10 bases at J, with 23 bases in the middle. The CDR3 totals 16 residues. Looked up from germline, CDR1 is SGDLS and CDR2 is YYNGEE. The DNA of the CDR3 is TGTGCCAGCAATTCAAGGATGGCGGGGGTTCAGTCACCCCTCCACTTT. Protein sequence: CASNSRMAGVQSPLHF.

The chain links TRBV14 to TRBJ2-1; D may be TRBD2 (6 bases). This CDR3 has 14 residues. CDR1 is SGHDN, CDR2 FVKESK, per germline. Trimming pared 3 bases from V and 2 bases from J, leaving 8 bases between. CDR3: CASSHRGTYNEQFF. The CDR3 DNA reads TGTGCCAGCAGCCATCGGGGGACCTACAATGAGCAGTTCTTC.

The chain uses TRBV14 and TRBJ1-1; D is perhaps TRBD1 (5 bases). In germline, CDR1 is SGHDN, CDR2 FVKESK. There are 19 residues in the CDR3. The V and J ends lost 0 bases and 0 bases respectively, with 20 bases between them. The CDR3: CASSQDTRQGRVMNTEAFF. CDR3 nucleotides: TGTGCCAGCAGCCAAGACACCAGGCAGGGCCGCGTCATGAACACTGAAGCTTTCTTT. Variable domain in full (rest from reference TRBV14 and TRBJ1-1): EAGVTQFPSHSVIEKGQTVTLRCDPISGHDNLYWYRRVMGKEIKFLLHFVKESKQDESGMPNNRFLAERTGGTYSTLKVQPAELEDSGVYFCASSQDTRQGRVMNTEAFFGQGTRLTVV.

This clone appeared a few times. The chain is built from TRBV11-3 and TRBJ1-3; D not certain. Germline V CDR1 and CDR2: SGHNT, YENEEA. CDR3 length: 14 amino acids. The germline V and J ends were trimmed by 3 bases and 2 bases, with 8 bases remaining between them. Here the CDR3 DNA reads TGTGCCAGCAGCTTGGGGAGTACTGGAAACACCATATATTTT. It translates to CASSLGSTGNTIYF.

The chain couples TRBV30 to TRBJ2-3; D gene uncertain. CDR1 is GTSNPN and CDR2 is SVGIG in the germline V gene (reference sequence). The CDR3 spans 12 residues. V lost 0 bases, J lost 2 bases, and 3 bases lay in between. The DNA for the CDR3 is TGTGCCTGGAGTGTGGTCACAGATACGCAGTATTTT. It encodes CAWSVVTDTQYF.

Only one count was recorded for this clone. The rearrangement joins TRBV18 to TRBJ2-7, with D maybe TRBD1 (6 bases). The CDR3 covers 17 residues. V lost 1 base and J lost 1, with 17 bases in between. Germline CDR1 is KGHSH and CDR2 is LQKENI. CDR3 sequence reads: CASSPHPPGHPSYEQYF. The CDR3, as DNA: TGTGCCAGCTCACCACATCCTCCGGGACACCCGTCCTACGAGCAGTACTTC.

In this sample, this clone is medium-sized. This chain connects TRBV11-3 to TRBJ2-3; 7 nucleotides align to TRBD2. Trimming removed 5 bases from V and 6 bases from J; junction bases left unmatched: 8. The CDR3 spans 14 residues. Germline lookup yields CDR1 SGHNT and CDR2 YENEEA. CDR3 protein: CASSPIGGLDTQYF. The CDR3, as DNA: TGTGCCAGCAGCCCTATCGGGGGGTTGGATACGCAGTATTTT. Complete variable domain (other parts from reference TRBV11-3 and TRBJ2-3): EAGVVQSPRYKIIEKKQPVAFWCNPISGHNTLYWYLQNLGQGPELLIRYENEEAVDDSQLPKDRFSAERLKGVDSTLKIQPAELGDSAVYLCASSPIGGLDTQYFGPGTRLTVL.

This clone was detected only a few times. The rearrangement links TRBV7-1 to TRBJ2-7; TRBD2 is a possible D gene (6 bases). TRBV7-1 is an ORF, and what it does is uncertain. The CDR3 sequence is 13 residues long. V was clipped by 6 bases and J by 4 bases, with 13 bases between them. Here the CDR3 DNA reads TGTGCCAGCAGGTTAGGAGGGACTTACGAGCAGTACTTC. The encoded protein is CASRLGGTYEQYF.

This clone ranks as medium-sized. Written as DNA, the CDR3 is TGTGCCAGCAGAAGACTAGCAGGGGAGACCCAGTACTTC. Its translation: CASRRLAGETQYF. This chain joins TRBV9 and TRBJ2-5; 7 positions agree with TRBD2. The germline V gene has CDR1 SGDLS and CDR2 YYNGEE. Trimming removed 5 bases from V and 5 bases from J; junction bases left unmatched: 6. This CDR3 is 13 amino acids long.